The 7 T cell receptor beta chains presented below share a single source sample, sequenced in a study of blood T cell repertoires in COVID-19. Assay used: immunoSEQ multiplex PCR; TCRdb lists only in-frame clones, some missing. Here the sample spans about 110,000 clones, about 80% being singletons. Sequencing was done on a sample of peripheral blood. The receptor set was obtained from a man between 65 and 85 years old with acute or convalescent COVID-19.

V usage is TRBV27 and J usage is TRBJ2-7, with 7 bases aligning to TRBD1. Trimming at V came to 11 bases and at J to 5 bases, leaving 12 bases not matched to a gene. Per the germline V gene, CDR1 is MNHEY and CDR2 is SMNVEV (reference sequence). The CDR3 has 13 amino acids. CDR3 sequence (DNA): TGTGCCGGACTTCTTTACAGGGGCGACGAGCAGTACTTC. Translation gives CAGLLYRGDEQYF.

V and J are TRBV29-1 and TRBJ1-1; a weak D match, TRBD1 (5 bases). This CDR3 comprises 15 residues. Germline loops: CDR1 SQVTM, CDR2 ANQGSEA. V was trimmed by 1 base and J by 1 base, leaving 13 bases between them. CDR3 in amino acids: CSVEVTRQWNTEAFF. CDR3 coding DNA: TGCAGCGTTGAAGTTACAAGACAGTGGAACACTGAAGCTTTCTTT.

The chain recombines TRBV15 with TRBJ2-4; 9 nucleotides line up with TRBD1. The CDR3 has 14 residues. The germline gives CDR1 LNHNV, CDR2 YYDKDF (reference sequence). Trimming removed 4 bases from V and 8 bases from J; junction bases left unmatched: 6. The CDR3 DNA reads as TGTGCCACCAGCATTAGGACAGGGGCAGACATTCAGTACTTC. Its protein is CATSIRTGADIQYF.

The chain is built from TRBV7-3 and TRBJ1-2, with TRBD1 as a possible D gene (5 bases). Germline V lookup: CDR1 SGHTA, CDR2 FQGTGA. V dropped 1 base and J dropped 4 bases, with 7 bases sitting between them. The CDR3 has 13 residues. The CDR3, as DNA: TGTGCCAGCAGCTTAAACCAGGGCTATGGCTACACCTTC. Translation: CASSLNQGYGYTF.

The chain's CDR3 is CASSYRTSGGPDEQYF. The CDR3 region has the DNA TGTGCCAGCAGTTATCGGACTAGCGGGGGGCCTGACGAGCAGTACTTC. This chain uses TRBV6-5 with TRBJ2-7, with 14 bases that match TRBD2. Per the germline V gene, CDR1 is MNHEY and CDR2 is SVGAGI. The V gene end was trimmed by 3 bases and the J gene end by 5 bases; junction bases not matched to a gene: 6. There are 16 residues in the CDR3.

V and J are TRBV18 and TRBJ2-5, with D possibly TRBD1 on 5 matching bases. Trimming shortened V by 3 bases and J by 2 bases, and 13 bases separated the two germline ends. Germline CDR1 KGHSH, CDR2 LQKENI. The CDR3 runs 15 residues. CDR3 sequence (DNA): TGTGCCAGCTCACCGCTGCAGGGATCTCAAGAGACCCAGTACTTC. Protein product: CASSPLQGSQETQYF.

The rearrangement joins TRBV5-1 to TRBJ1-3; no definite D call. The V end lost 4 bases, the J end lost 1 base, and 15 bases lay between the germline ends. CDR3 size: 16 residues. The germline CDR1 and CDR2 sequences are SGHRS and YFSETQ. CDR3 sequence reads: CASSEEGGWSGNTIYF. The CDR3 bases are TGCGCCAGCAGCGAGGAGGGCGGGTGGTCTGGAAACACCATATATTTT.